This T cell receptor (beta chain) was captured in a study of response to subunit inactivated influenza vaccine. TCRdb ran MiXCR on the RT-PCR reads and lists one entry per CDR3 protein. The sample shows fewer than 200,000 distinct CDR3 sequences, about 9% of them seen only once. This sample comprised non-naive T cells sorted from PBMCs, obtained on the day of vaccination. The sequence was collected from a man aged 45-65 years who received an inactivated influenza vaccine.

CDR3 residues: CASSLPGGREEQFF. The CDR3, as DNA: TGTGCCAGCAGCTTACCGGGAGGGAGGGAAGAGCAGTTCTTC. The V and J genes are TRBV7-2 and TRBJ2-7; 8 bases are shared with TRBD2. The J call may be faulty, since TRBJ2-1 better matches the DNA end. CDR1 and CDR2 (germline): SGHTA, FQGNSA. This CDR3 region has 14 residues.